Following are 20 T cell receptor beta chains from one sample sequenced in a study of cytomegalovirus exposure and HLA in healthy donors. PCR employed 60 Vbeta and 13 Jbeta primers. Only in-frame clones appear in the TCRdb table, and some are missing; sequencing was by immunoSEQ multiplex PCR. Of more than 110,000 clones listed, 80% to 85% are singletons. The specimen sequenced was PBMCs. Receptors were obtained from a male donor in good health and CMV-seropositive.

The chain couples TRBV18 to TRBJ2-2; D gene uncertain. From germline, CDR1 is KGHSH and CDR2 LQKENI. The CDR3 covers 16 residues. The ends were cut back, 2 bases at V and 10 bases at J, with 20 bases in the middle. The CDR3 sequence: CASSPSGREREQELFF. CDR3 bases: TGTGCCAGCTCACCATCTGGGCGTGAGAGAGAGCAGGAGCTGTTTTTT.

V gene TRBV9 combines with J gene TRBJ2-5; 10 bases agree with TRBD2. The V gene end was trimmed by 0 bases and the J gene end by 5 bases; junction bases not matched to a gene: 4. The germline V gene encodes CDR1 SGDLS and CDR2 YYNGEE. The CDR3 is 15 residues long. The CDR3 DNA is TGTGCCAGCAGCGTAGCGAGCGGGAGGGATGAGACCCAGTACTTC. It yields the protein CASSVASGRDETQYF. The whole variable domain, remainder taken from reference TRBV9 and TRBJ2-5, is DSGVTQTPKHLITATGQRVTLRCSPRSGDLSVYWYQQSLDQGLQFLIQYYNGEERAKGNILERFSAQQFPDLHSELNLSSLELGDSALYFCASSVASGRDETQYFGPGTRLLVL.

This clone has a single count. The chain joins TRBV7-6 to TRBJ2-1; 11 bases map to TRBD1. The CDR3 totals 13 residues. Looked up from germline, CDR1 is SGHVS and CDR2 is FNYEAQ. With 5 bases clipped from V and 8 bases from J, the junction kept 2 bases outside the gene matches. The CDR3 loop is CASSRTGGYEQFF. The CDR3, as DNA: TGTGCCAGCAGCAGGACAGGGGGCTATGAGCAGTTCTTC.

The V and J genes are TRBV7-3 and TRBJ1-2, with 8 bases aligning to TRBD1. V lost 1 base to trimming and J lost 3 bases; unmatched junction nucleotides: 7. Per the germline V gene, CDR1 is SGHTA and CDR2 is FQGTGA. The CDR3 is 16 residues long. The CDR3 sequence is CASSLNGEGQDYGYTF. The DNA of the CDR3 is TGTGCCAGCAGCTTAAACGGCGAGGGACAGGACTATGGCTACACCTTC.

The genes are TRBV28 and TRBJ2-1, with 10 bases that match TRBD2. CDR1 and CDR2 (germline): MDHEN, SYDVKM. V was pared by 5 bases and J by 9 bases, with 10 bases of the junction left unmatched. This CDR3 is built from 15 residues. CDR3 loop: CASSILAGGGGEQFF. The DNA of the CDR3 is TGTGCCAGCAGTATCTTAGCGGGAGGTGGTGGTGAGCAGTTCTTC.

This clone was counted once. V usage is TRBV5-1 and J usage is TRBJ1-2; no clear D gene. V gave up 0 bases and J gave up 4 bases, with 10 bases separating them. This CDR3 comprises 14 residues. From germline, CDR1 is SGHRS and CDR2 YFSETQ. CDR3 in DNA: TGCGCCAGCAGCTTGGCCCTGGGCCCCTATGGCTACACCTTC. It codes for CASSLALGPYGYTF.

The chain employs TRBV27 and TRBJ2-6; D uncertain. V was cut by 2 bases and J by 2 bases, with 7 bases left in between. The CDR3 consists of 15 residues. From germline, CDR1 is MNHEY and CDR2 SMNVEV (reference sequence). The CDR3 DNA reads as TGTGCCAGCAGTTTAGCGGTGGCTGGGGCCAACGTCCTGACTTTC. Translating gives CASSLAVAGANVLTF.

The table lists this clone with a few counts. The CDR3 region is CASSSPTGVGEKLFF. The DNA of the CDR3 is TGTGCCAGCAGTTCCCCGACAGGCGTTGGGGAAAAACTGTTTTTT. This chain links TRBV6-6 with TRBJ1-4; maybe TRBD1 (6 bases). Trimming took off 4 bases at V and 8 bases at J, with 17 bases between the two ends. The CDR3 has 15 residues. Germline CDR1 and CDR2: MNHNY and SVGAGI (reference sequence).

V usage is TRBV15 and J usage is TRBJ1-1; 8 bases line up with TRBD1. Germline-derived CDR1 and CDR2 are LNHNV and YYDKDF (reference sequence). The CDR3 is made up of 16 amino acids. J lost 5 bases, V lost 3 bases, and 11 bases had no gene match. The CDR3 DNA reads as TGTGCCACCAGCAGGGACCCCCAGGACAGGGATACTGAAGCTTTCTTT. It is translated as CATSRDPQDRDTEAFF.

This clone was observed a single time. This chain connects TRBV7-8 to TRBJ1-3; D not resolved. Trimming took 1 base from V and 0 from J, leaving 7 bases between them. The CDR3 loop spans 15 amino acids. The germline gives CDR1 SGHVS, CDR2 FQNEAQ. This CDR3 is CASSLEFRSGNTIYF. The CDR3 bases are TGTGCCAGCAGCTTAGAATTCCGCTCTGGAAACACCATATATTTT. Based on the CDR3 plus reference TRBV7-8 and TRBJ1-3, the full variable domain is GAGVSQSPRYKVAKRGQDVALRCDPISGHVSLFWYQQALGQGPEFLTYFQNEAQLDKSGLPSDRFFAERPEGSVSTLKIQRTQQEDSAVYLCASSLEFRSGNTIYFGEGSWLTVV.

This clone has a single count. The chain links TRBV7-2 to TRBJ2-4; possible D gene TRBD1, 5 bases. Looked up from germline, CDR1 is SGHTA and CDR2 is FQGNSA. V lost 1 base to trimming and J lost 6 bases, with 7 bases between them. This CDR3 has 13 amino acids. The CDR3 reads CASSLDQGNIQYF. The CDR3 coding sequence is TGTGCCAGCAGCTTAGACCAGGGAAACATTCAGTACTTC. The full variable domain, its missing parts supplied by reference TRBV7-2 and TRBJ2-4, is GAGVSQSPSNKVTEKGKDVELRCDPISGHTALYWYRQSLGQGLEFLIYFQGNSAPDKSGLPSDRFSAERTGGSVSTLTIQRTQQEDSAVYLCASSLDQGNIQYFGAGTRLSVL.

This sequence joins TRBV2 and TRBJ1-4; D is ambiguous. The V end was cut by 10 bases, the J end by 4 bases, with 13 bases between. The CDR3 runs 13 residues. Germline V CDR1 and CDR2: SNHLY, FYNNEI. CDR3 region: CATSRDNNEKLFF. CDR3 nucleotide sequence: TGTGCCACCTCCCGGGATAATAATGAAAAACTGTTTTTT. The full variable domain, rest sourced from reference TRBV2 and TRBJ1-4, is EPEVTQTPSHQVTQMGQEVILRCVPISNHLYFYWYRQILGQKVEFLVSFYNNEISEKSEIFDDQFSVERPDGSNFTLKIRSTKLEDSAMYFCATSRDNNEKLFFGSGTQLSVL.

The J gene is TRBJ1-5, the V gene TRBV5-1, with 8 bases fitting TRBD1. This CDR3 is 16 amino acids long. J lost 6 bases, V lost 0 bases, and 8 bases had no gene match. Germline V gives CDR1 SGHRS, CDR2 YFSETQ. CDR3 protein: CASSLGPGQGGQPQHF. Here the CDR3 DNA reads TGCGCCAGCAGCTTGGGGCCCGGACAGGGAGGTCAGCCCCAGCATTTT.

V usage is TRBV6-4 and J usage is TRBJ1-4; D not resolved. The CDR3 totals 15 residues. CDR1 is MRHNA, CDR2 SNTAGT, per germline. V shed 4 bases and J shed 4 bases, with 13 bases lying between them. The CDR3 nucleotides read TGTGCCAGCAGTGTGTCGGCCGGAGTTAATGAAAAACTGTTTTTT. Its protein is CASSVSAGVNEKLFF.

The chain joins TRBV18 to TRBJ2-7, with 7 bases lining up with TRBD1. Germline values: CDR1 KGHSH, CDR2 LQKENI. V gave up 5 bases and J gave up 6 bases; unmatched junction bases: 1. This CDR3 region has 11 residues. The CDR3 bases are TGTGCCAGCTCATCAGGGGGCGAGCAGTACTTC. Protein product: CASSSGGEQYF.

This chain joins TRBV5-1 and TRBJ1-3; 8 positions match TRBD1. Germline assignment: CDR1 SGHRS and CDR2 YFSETQ. The trim removed 7 bases at V and 4 bases at J, leaving 4 bases unmatched. There are 13 residues in the CDR3. CDR3 sequence: CASARDRGNTIYF. The CDR3 bases are TGCGCCAGCGCGAGGGACAGGGGAAACACCATATATTTT.

This clone has a single count. The chain is built from TRBV28 and TRBJ2-7, with D possibly matching TRBD1 (7 bases). The CDR3 extends over 15 amino acids. Germline V gene lookup returns CDR1 MDHEN and CDR2 SYDVKM. The V gene lost 5 bases and the J gene lost 1 base, with 15 bases spanning the gap. The DNA of the CDR3 is TGTGCCAGCAGTGGCCGGGGGACAGCGTCCTACGAGCAGTACTTC. Its translation: CASSGRGTASYEQYF.

J is TRBJ2-5 and V is TRBV18; no clear D gene. Germline V gene sequence: CDR1 KGHSH, CDR2 LQKENI. This CDR3 is built from 14 residues. V dropped 3 bases and J dropped 1 base, with 9 bases sitting between them. The CDR3 sequence: CASSPPSIQETQYF. CDR3 coding DNA: TGTGCCAGCTCACCTCCGAGCATCCAAGAGACCCAGTACTTC.

The chain recombines TRBV20-1 with TRBJ1-5; D remains ambiguous. Germline loops: CDR1 DFQATT, CDR2 SNEGSKA (reference sequence). V gave up 3 bases and J gave up 8 bases, with 5 bases separating them. The CDR3 runs 10 residues. The CDR3 here is CSARREPQHF. CDR3 in DNA: TGCAGTGCTAGGAGGGAGCCCCAGCATTTT.

V gene TRBV6-5 combines with J gene TRBJ2-1; 10 nucleotides match TRBD2. The V gene's germline CDR1 is MNHEY and CDR2 SVGAGI. This CDR3 region has 15 residues. The V segment lost 1 base and the J segment 8 bases; nucleotides outside the gene matches: 5. The CDR3 protein is CASSYYSGRSDEQFF. CDR3 coding DNA: TGTGCCAGCAGTTACTATAGCGGGAGGTCCGATGAGCAGTTCTTC.